The 6 T cell receptor beta chains presented below share a single source sample, sequenced in a study of human T cells and chemical hapten exposure. TCRdb ran MiXCR on the RACE reads and lists one entry per CDR3 protein. The sample yields 300,000 to 400,000 distinct CDR3 sequences, under 9% seen once. The time point is: patch test 1, 2 weeks after DPC sensitization. The treatment here: therapeutic diphenylcyclopropenone sensitization with weekly scalp DPC. The sample here was whole blood, taken in connection with sensitization to the hapten diphenylcyclopropenone (DPC). The receptors derive from a young woman with alopecia areata. Some clones in this sample may be carry-over from other donors' samples.

V is TRBV4-1 and J is TRBJ1-2; D possibly corresponds to TRBD1 (5 bases). CDR3 length: 16 residues. V lost 4 bases to trimming and J lost 5 bases, with 20 bases between them. Germline V gene lookup returns CDR1 MGHRA and CDR2 YSYEKL. For the CDR3, the DNA is TGCGCCAGCAGCCGTCTCTCCGGGACGAGCCCTTATGGCTACACCTTC. Amino acids: CASSRLSGTSPYGYTF.

This clonotype occurred a few times. The chain combines TRBV11-2 with TRBJ2-1; the D is unclear. Trimming shortened V by 1 base and J by 10 bases, and 11 bases separated the two germline ends. This CDR3 comprises 13 residues. In germline, CDR1 is SGHAT, CDR2 FQNNGV. Written as DNA, the CDR3 is TGTGCCAGCAGCTTAGGGCTAGTCAGCGAGCAGTTCTTC. It is translated as CASSLGLVSEQFF.

V usage is TRBV7-9 and J usage is TRBJ1-4; the D is unclear. The CDR3 loop spans 14 amino acids. Germline CDR1 and CDR2: SEHNR and FQNEAQ (reference sequence). Trimming removed 5 bases at V and 7 bases at J, with 14 bases between. This CDR3 reads CASSTKEGSEKLFF. The CDR3 nucleotides read TGTGCCAGCAGCACCAAAGAGGGTTCTGAAAAACTGTTTTTT.

The rearrangement links TRBV6-6 to TRBJ2-7, with 9 bases lining up with TRBD1. Germline CDR1 reads MNHNY; CDR2 reads SVGAGI (reference sequence). The CDR3 totals 12 residues. After removal of 4 bases from V and 5 bases from J, the junction contained 0 bases not matched to a gene. The CDR3 region is CASSWTGDEQYF. The CDR3 DNA is TGTGCCAGCAGTTGGACAGGGGACGAGCAGTACTTC.

The chain recombines TRBV16 with TRBJ2-7, with TRBD1 matching over 8 bases. CDR3 size: 13 residues. CDR1 KGHSY and CDR2 FQNENV come from the germline V gene. V dropped 4 bases and J dropped 3; count of bases not matched to a gene: 2. The CDR3 DNA follows: TGTGCCAGCAGCCGGACAGGGTACTACGAGCAGTACTTC. It specifies CASSRTGYYEQYF.

Many counts were recorded for this clonotype. The J gene is TRBJ2-7, the V gene TRBV6-5; the match to TRBD1 covers 10 bases. The ends lost 1 base at V and 6 bases at J; junction bases unmatched: 3. Germline CDR1 is MNHEY and CDR2 is SVGAGI. CDR3 length: 14 amino acids. CDR3 DNA sequence: TGTGCCAGCAGTTACTGGGACAGGGGTGGCGAGCAGTACTTC. Translated, it gives CASSYWDRGGEQYF.